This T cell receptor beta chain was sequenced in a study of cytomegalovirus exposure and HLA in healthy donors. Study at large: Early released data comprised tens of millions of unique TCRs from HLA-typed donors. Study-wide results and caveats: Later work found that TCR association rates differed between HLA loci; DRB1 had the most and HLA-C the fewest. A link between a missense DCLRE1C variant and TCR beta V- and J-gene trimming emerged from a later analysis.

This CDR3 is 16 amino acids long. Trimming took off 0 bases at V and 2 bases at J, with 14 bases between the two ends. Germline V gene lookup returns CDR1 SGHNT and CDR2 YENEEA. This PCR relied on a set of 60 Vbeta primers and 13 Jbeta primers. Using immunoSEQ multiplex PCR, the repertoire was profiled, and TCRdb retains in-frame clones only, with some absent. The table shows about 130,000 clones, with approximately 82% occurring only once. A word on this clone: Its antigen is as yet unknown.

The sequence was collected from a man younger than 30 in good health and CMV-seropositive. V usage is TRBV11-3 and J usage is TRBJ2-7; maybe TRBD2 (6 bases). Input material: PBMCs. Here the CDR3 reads CASSLDPLEGTYEQYF. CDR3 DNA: TGTGCCAGCAGCTTAGATCCTCTGGAGGGGACCTACGAGCAGTACTTC.